This T cell receptor beta chain appears in the sequencing data of a study of a mutant IDH1 vaccine in newly diagnosed glioma (dated by TCRdb to the early 2020s). In terms of the full investigation: Of the 25 to 35 patients who were treated, around 62% were male and around 38% were female, and the mean age was around 40 years. Before enrollment, most patients had been given radiochemotherapy with temozolomide as standard therapy, while the rest had received either radiotherapy alone or temozolomide alone. Peripheral blood was collected at six visits: V03 (baseline), V05, V07, V10, V12 and V13. For exploratory analyses, longitudinal TCRB deep sequencing was carried out in some 25 treated patients wherever samples were available.

Note on this clone: What antigen it recognizes has not been identified. Base qualities are missing; no much larger clone stands one base away.

Libraries were built with the immunoSEQ multiplex PCR assay. Following the manufacturer's protocol, the hsTCRB Kit was used to amplify rearranged TCR beta chain sequences. TCRB libraries were sequenced on an Illumina MiSeq. The authors processed their data as follows. Demultiplexing, trimming and gene mapping were performed with the kit vendor's proprietary platform. Sourced from immuneACCESS, this table was stored by TCRdb with only in-frame sequences that have V and J called. A share of the clones is absent; for the studies checked, an unresolved V gene accounts for under half, and the remainder has no known explanation. V, J and clone size reflect that table, while D and trimming were determined from the DNA. The sample includes approximately 36,000 clones, with about 73% observed a single time. The ten most abundant clones make up 9% to 10% of the sample. The intended sense of this specimen's time point label: baseline, week 1 (first vaccination visit). In the paper's terms, the treatment or condition label means: pre-vaccination baseline after standard-of-care therapy. Donors had newly diagnosed WHO grade 3 or 4 IDH1-mutant astrocytomas with loss of nuclear ATRX. The samples were drawn from NOA16, a multicentre, single-arm, open-label phase I trial in Germany that tested a mutant IDH1 peptide vaccine in humans for the first time. Blood drawn at visit V03 was used as the baseline sample for immunogenicity testing. The DNeasy Blood and Tissue Kit was used to extract genomic DNA from EDTA blood for TCRB sequencing.

The cysteine opens and the phenylalanine closes a CDR3 of 13 amino acids. The CDR3 DNA has 39 bases and is translated from base 1. For CDR1 and CDR2, the germline V gene lists SQVTM and ANQGSEA. Trimming takes 3 bases from V and 2 bases from J, and the germline ends sit 11 bases apart. General study outcomes and caveats: Availability determined which PBMC samples were chosen for TCRB deep sequencing. It was noted by the authors that analyses of patient blood samples could not be reproduced owing to sample limitations. Across multiple MHC alleles, vaccine-induced immune responses were seen in around 94% of patients. Pseudoprogression seemed to be unrelated to changes in the top peripheral T cell clonotypes found by TCRB sequencing.

This receptor chain uses TRBV29-1 and TRBJ2-7; the D gene is perhaps TRBD1, from 5 matching bases. The material sequenced was PBMCs, taken from a glioma patient treated with radiotherapy, temozolomide or both. This TCR derives from a man aged 40-50 years with glioma. Some clones in this sample may be carry-over from other donors' samples. The CDR3 region reads CSVETVPPYEQYF. The DNA reads as follows: TGCAGCGTTGAGACAGTGCCACCCTACGAGCAGTACTTC.